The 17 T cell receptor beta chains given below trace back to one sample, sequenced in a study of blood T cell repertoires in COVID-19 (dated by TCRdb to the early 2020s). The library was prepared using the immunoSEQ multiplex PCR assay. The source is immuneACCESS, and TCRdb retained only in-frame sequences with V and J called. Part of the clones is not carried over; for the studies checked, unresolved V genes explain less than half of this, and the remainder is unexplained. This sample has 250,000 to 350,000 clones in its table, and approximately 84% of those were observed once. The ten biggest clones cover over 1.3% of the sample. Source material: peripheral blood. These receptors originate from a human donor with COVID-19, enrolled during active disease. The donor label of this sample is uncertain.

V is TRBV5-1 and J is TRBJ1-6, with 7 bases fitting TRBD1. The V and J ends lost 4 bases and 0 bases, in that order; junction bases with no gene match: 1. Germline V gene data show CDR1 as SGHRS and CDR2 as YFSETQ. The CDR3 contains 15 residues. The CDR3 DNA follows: TGCGCCAGCAGCCGGGACAGCTCCTATAATTCACCCCTCCACTTT. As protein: CASSRDSSYNSPLHF.

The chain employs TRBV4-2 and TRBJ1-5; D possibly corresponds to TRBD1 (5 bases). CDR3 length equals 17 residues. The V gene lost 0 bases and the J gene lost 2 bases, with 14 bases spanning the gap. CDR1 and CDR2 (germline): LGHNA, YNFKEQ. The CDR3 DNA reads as TGTGCCAGCAGCCAAGATCTGGACATGGGCGGCAATCAGCCCCAGCATTTT. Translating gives CASSQDLDMGGNQPQHF.

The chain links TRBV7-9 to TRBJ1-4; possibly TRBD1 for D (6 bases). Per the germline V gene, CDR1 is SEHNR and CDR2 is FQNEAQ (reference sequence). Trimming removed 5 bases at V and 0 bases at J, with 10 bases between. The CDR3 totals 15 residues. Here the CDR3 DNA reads TGTGCCAGCAGCCTAGGACAGTCAACTAATGAAAAACTGTTTTTT. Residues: CASSLGQSTNEKLFF.

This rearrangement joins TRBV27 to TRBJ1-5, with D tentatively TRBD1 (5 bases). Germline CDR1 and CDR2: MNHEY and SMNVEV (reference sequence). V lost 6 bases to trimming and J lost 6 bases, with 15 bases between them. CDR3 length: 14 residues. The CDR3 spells CASRSTARSQPQHF. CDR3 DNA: TGTGCCAGCAGATCGACAGCCCGTAGTCAGCCCCAGCATTTT.

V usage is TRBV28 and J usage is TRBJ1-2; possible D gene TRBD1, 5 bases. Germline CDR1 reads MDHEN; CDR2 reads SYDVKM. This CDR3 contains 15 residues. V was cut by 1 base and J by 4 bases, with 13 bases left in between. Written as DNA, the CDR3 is TGTGCCAGCAGTTTATTAGGGGCGGGATCCTATGGCTACACCTTC. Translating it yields CASSLLGAGSYGYTF.

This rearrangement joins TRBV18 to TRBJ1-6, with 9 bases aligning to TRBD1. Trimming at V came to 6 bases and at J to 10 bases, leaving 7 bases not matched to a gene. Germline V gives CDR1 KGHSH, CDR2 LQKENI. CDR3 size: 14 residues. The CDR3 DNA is TGTGCCAGCTCGCCGACAGGGGGTTACTCACCCCTCCACTTT. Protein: CASSPTGGYSPLHF.

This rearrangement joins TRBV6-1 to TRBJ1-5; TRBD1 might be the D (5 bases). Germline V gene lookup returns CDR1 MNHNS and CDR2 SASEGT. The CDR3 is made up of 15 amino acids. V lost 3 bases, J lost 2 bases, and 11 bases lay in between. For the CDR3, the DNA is TGTGCCAGCAGTGATCTAAGGGGCCGCAATCAGCCCCAGCATTTT. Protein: CASSDLRGRNQPQHF.

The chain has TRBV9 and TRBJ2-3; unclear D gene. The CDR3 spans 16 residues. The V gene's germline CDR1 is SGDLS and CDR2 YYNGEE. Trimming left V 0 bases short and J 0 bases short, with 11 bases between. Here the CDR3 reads CASSVGVAASTDTQYF. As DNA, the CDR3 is TGTGCCAGCAGCGTAGGAGTAGCCGCTAGCACAGATACGCAGTATTTT.

CDR3: CASSTGNYGYTF. In DNA, the CDR3 is TGTGCCAGCAGCACAGGGAACTATGGCTACACCTTC. V is TRBV7-9 and J is TRBJ1-2; D may be TRBD1 (6 bases). V shed 5 bases and J shed 2 bases, with 6 bases lying between them. CDR1 and CDR2 (germline): SEHNR, FQNEAQ (reference sequence). The CDR3 length is 12 residues.

CDR3 sequence: CASSLEAGGGPYEQYF. In DNA, the CDR3 is TGTGCCAGCAGCTTAGAAGCAGGCGGAGGCCCCTACGAGCAGTACTTC. This chain connects TRBV7-2 to TRBJ2-7; tentative D call: TRBD2 (5 bases). Per germline, CDR1 SGHTA and CDR2 FQGNSA. V shed 1 base and J shed 2 bases, with 15 bases lying between them. The CDR3 covers 16 residues.

This chain's CDR3 is CASSPRLAGAEDTQYF. The CDR3 nucleotides read TGTGCCAGCAGCCCTCGACTAGCGGGAGCGGAAGATACGCAGTATTTT. The chain recombines TRBV3-1 (or the pseudogene TRBV3-2) with TRBJ2-3, with TRBD2 matching 12 bases. The length of the CDR3 is 16 residues. Looked up from germline, CDR1 is LGHDT and CDR2 is YNNKEL (reference sequence). The V and J ends lost 4 bases and 5 bases, in that order; junction bases with no gene match: 7.

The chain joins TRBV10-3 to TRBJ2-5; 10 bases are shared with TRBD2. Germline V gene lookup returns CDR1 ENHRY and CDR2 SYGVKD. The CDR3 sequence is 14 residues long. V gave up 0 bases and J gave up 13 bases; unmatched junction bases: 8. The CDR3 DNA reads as TGTGCCATCAGTGAGTCGACTAGCGGGCCCCAATTGTACTTC. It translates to CAISESTSGPQLYF.

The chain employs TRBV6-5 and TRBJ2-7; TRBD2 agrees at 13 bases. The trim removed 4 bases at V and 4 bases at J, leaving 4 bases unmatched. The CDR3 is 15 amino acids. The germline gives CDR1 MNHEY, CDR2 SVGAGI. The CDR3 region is CASSFGTSGIYEQYF. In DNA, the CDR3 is TGTGCCAGCAGTTTCGGGACTAGCGGGATATACGAGCAGTACTTC.

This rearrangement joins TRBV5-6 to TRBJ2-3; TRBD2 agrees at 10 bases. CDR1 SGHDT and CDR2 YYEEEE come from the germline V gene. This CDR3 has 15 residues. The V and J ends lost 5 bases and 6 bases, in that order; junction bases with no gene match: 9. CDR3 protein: CASSPASGSRDTQYF. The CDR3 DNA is TGTGCCAGCAGTCCGGCTAGCGGGAGTAGGGATACGCAGTATTTT.

The CDR3 region is CASSSLAGTKTGELFF. CDR3 bases: TGTGCCAGCAGTTCCCTAGCGGGTACTAAGACCGGGGAGCTGTTTTTT. The chain carries TRBV28 and TRBJ2-2, with TRBD2 matching over 8 bases. Per the germline V gene, CDR1 is MDHEN and CDR2 is SYDVKM. Trimming at V came to 4 bases and at J to 5 bases, leaving 9 bases not matched to a gene. There are 16 residues in the CDR3.

This CDR3 is CSAETGRNYGYTF. CDR3 nucleotide sequence: TGCAGCGCCGAGACAGGACGGAACTATGGCTACACCTTC. The chain has TRBV29-1 and TRBJ1-2; the D gene is possibly TRBD1 (6 bases). Germline V CDR1 and CDR2: SQVTM, ANQGSEA. Trimming left V 7 bases short and J 2 bases short, with 14 bases between. This CDR3 has 13 residues.

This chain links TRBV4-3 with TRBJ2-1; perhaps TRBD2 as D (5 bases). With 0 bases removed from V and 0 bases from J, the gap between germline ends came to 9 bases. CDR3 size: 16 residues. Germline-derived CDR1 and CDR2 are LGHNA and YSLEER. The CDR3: CASSQDIGGSYNEQFF. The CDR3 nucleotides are TGCGCCAGCAGCCAAGATATAGGAGGCTCCTACAATGAGCAGTTCTTC.